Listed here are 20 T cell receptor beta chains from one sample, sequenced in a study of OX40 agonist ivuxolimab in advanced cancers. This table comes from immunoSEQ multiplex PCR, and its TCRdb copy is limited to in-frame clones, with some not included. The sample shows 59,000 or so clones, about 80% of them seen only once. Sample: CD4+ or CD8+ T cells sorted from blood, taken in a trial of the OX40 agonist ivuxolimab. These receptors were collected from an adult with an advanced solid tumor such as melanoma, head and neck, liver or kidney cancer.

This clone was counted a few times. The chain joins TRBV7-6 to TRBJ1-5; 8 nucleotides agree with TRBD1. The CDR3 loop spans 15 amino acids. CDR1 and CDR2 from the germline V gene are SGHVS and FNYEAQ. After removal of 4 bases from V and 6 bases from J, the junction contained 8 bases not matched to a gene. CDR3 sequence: CASSSRQGRGQPQHF. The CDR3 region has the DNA TGTGCCAGCAGCTCTCGACAGGGGAGGGGTCAGCCCCAGCATTTT.

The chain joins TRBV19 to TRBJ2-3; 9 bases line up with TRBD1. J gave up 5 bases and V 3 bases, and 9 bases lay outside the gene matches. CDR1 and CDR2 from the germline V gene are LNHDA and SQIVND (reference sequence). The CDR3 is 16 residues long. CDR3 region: CASSIPGTGYRDTQYF. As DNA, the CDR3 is TGTGCCAGTAGTATCCCCGGGACAGGGTACAGAGATACGCAGTATTTT. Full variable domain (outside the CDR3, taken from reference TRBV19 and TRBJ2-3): DGGITQSPKYLFRKEGQNVTLSCEQNLNHDAMYWYRQDPGQGLRLIYYSQIVNDFQKGDIAEGYSVSREKKESFPLTVTSAQKNPTAFYLCASSIPGTGYRDTQYFGPGTRLTVL.

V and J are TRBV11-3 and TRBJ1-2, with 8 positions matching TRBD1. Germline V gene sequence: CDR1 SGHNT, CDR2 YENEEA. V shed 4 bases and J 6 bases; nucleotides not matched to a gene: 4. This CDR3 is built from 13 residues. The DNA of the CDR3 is TGTGCCAGCAGCTCGGCACAGGGGGATGGCTACACCTTC. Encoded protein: CASSSAQGDGYTF.

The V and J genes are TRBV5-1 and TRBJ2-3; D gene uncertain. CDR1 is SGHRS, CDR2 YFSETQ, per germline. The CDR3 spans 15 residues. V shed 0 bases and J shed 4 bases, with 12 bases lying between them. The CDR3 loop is CASSLAAAGADTQYF. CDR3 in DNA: TGCGCCAGCAGCTTGGCCGCGGCCGGAGCAGATACGCAGTATTTT.

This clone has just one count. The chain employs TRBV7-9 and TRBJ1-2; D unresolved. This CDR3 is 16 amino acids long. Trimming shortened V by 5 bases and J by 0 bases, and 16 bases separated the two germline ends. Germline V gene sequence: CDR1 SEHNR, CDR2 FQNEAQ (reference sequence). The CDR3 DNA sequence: TGTGCCAGCAGCCCCGAAGCAAACAGAGCTAACTATGGCTACACCTTC. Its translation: CASSPEANRANYGYTF.

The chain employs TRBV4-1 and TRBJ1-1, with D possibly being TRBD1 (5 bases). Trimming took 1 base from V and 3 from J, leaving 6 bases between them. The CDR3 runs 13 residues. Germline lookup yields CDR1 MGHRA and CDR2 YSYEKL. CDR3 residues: CASSQVRDTEAFF. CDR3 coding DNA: TGCGCCAGCAGCCAAGTCAGGGACACTGAAGCTTTCTTT.

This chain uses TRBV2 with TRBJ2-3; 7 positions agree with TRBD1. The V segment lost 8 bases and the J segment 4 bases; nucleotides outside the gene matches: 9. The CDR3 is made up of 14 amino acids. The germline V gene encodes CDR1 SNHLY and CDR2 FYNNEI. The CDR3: CASALNTGADTQYF. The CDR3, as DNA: TGTGCCAGCGCTCTAAATACAGGGGCAGATACGCAGTATTTT.

For the CDR3, the DNA is TGTGCCAGCTCAGCGGGACAGGTCTCCTACGAGCAGTACTTC. Translation: CASSAGQVSYEQYF. The rearrangement joins TRBV18 to TRBJ2-7, with TRBD1 matching over 8 bases. V was pared by 5 bases and J by 0 bases, with 3 bases of the junction left unmatched. CDR3 length equals 14 residues. Per germline, CDR1 KGHSH and CDR2 LQKENI.

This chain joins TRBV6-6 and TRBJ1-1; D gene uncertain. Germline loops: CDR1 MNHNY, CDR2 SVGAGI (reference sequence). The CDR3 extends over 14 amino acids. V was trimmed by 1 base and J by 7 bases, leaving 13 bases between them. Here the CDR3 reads CASSYYGQLSEAFF. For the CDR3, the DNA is TGTGCCAGCAGTTACTATGGTCAGCTCAGTGAAGCTTTCTTT.

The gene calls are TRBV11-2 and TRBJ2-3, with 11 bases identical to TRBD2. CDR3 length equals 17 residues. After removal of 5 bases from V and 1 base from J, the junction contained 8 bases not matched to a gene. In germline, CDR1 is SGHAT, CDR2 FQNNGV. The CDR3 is CASSLIAGGPRTDTQYF. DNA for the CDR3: TGTGCCAGCAGCCTTATAGCGGGAGGGCCCCGCACAGATACGCAGTATTTT. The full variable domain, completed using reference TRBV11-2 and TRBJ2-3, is EAGVAQSPRYKIIEKRQSVAFWCNPISGHATLYWYQQILGQGPKLLIQFQNNGVVDDSQLPKDRFSAERLKGVDSTLKIQPAKLEDSAVYLCASSLIAGGPRTDTQYFGPGTRLTVL.

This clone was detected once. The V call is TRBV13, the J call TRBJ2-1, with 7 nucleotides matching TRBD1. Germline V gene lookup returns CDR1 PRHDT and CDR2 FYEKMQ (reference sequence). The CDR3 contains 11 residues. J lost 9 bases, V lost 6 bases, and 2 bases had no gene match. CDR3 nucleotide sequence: TGTGCCAGCAGGAGGGGGCCTGAGCAGTTCTTC. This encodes CASRRGPEQFF.

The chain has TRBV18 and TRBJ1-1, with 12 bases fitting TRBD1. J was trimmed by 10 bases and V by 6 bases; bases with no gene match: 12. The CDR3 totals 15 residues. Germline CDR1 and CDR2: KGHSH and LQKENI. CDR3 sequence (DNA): TGTGCCAGCTCCCGTTATGGGACAGGGGGCCCGGGAGCTTTCTTT. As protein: CASSRYGTGGPGAFF.

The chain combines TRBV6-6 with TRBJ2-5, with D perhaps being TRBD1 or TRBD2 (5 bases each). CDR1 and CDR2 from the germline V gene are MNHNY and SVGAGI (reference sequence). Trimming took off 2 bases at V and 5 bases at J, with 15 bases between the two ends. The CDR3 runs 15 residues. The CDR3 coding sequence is TGTGCCAGCAGTTACAGGGTGGGGGTCCAGGAGACCCAGTACTTC. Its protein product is CASSYRVGVQETQYF.

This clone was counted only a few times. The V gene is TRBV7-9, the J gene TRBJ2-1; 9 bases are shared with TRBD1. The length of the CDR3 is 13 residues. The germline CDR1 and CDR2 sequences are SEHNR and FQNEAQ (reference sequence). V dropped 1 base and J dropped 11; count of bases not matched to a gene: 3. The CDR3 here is CASSLDTGGQQFF. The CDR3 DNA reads TGTGCCAGCAGCTTAGACACAGGGGGCCAGCAGTTCTTC.

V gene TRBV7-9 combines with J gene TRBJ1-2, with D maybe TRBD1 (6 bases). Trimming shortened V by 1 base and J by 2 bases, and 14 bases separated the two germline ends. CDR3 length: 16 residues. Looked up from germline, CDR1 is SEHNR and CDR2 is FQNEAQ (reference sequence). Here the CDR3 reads CASSLGGAAQNYGYTF. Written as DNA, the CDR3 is TGTGCCAGCAGCTTAGGGGGGGCCGCTCAGAACTATGGCTACACCTTC.

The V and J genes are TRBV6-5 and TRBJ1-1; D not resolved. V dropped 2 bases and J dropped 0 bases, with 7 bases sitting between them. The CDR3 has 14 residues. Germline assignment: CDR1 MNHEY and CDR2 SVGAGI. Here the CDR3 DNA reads TGTGCCAGCAGTTACCCGGGAGTGAACACTGAAGCTTTCTTT. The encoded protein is CASSYPGVNTEAFF.

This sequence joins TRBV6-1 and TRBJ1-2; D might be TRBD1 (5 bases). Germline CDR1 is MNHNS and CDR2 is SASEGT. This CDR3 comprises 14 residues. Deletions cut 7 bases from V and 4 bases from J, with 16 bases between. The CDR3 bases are TGTGCCAGCACCTCGGGGGGAGGATCCTATGGCTACACCTTC. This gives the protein CASTSGGGSYGYTF.

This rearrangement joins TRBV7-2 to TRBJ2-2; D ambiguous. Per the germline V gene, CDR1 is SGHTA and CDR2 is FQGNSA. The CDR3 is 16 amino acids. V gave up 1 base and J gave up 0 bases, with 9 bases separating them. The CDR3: CASSLEGSSNTGELFF. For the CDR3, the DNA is TGTGCCAGCAGCTTAGAGGGAAGCTCGAACACCGGGGAGCTGTTTTTT.

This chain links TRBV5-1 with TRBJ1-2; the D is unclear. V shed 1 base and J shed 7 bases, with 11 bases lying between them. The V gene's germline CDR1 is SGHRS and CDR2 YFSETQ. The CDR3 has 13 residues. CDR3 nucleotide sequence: TGCGCCAGCAGCTTGACGGGGAACAGTGGCTACACCTTC. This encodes CASSLTGNSGYTF.

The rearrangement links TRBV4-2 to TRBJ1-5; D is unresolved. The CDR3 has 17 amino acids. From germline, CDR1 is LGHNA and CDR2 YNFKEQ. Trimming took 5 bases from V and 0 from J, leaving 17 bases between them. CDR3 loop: CASSLNPGSYSNQPQHF. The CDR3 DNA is TGTGCCAGCAGCTTGAATCCGGGAAGTTATAGCAATCAGCCCCAGCATTTT.